This TCR beta chain was recorded in a study of cytotoxic CD8 clonotypes in ibrutinib-treated CLL. For the study at large: The authors obtained response samples at a median of around eleven months of treatment, range 6 to 36. The study recorded mean values of almost 260,000 productive templates and 94,082 productive rearrangements per sample.

CDR1 SGHRS and CDR2 YFSETQ come from the germline V gene. The CDR3 extends over 16 amino acids. With V trimmed by 4 bases and J by 0 bases, 3 bases remained unmatched. A 1 in 200,000 to 1 in 1 million T cell depth was the sequencing target. Produced via immunoSEQ multiplex PCR; TCRdb's table is partial and in-frame only. In the table there are just over 200,000 clones, roughly 73% of which are singletons. V gene TRBV5-1 combines with J gene TRBJ2-1, with TRBD1 identical over 11 bases. The receptor was isolated from a human donor with chronic lymphocytic leukemia. Specimen: PBMCs, collected after 12 months of ibrutinib treatment. The CDR3 is CASSKGTGGSYNEQFF. The CDR3 DNA is TGCGCCAGCAGCAAAGGGACAGGGGGCTCCTACAATGAGCAGTTCTTC.